The 10 T cell receptor beta chains listed next were all sequenced from one sample in a study of cytomegalovirus exposure and HLA in healthy donors. Amplification used 60 Vbeta primers and 13 Jbeta primers. This table comes from immunoSEQ multiplex PCR, and its TCRdb copy is limited to in-frame clones, with some not included. The sample lists 170,000 or so clones; roughly 78% were seen once. Sequenced sample: PBMCs. Receptors were obtained from a woman between 50 and 59 years old in good health and CMV-seropositive.

The chain employs TRBV5-1 and TRBJ1-1, with D possibly matching TRBD1 (6 bases). V lost 0 bases, J lost 0 bases, and 12 bases lay in between. The germline CDR1 and CDR2 sequences are SGHRS and YFSETQ. The CDR3 has 16 residues. In DNA form, the CDR3 reads TGCGCCAGCAGCTTGGCAGGGGTTCAAATGAACACTGAAGCTTTCTTT. It is translated as CASSLAGVQMNTEAFF.

This chain connects TRBV30 to TRBJ1-4, with D perhaps matching TRBD1 (6 bases). Germline V gene data show CDR1 as GTSNPN and CDR2 as SVGIG (reference sequence). Deletions cut 1 base from V and 1 base from J, with 10 bases between. The CDR3 loop spans 15 amino acids. The CDR3 DNA reads as TGTGCCTGGAGTGACAGGGTGGGAACTAATGAAAAACTGTTTTTT. Its translation is CAWSDRVGTNEKLFF.

This clone was found many times. The rearrangement links TRBV30 to TRBJ2-2, with TRBD1 matching over 10 bases. The CDR3 consists of 16 residues. From germline, CDR1 is GTSNPN and CDR2 SVGIG (reference sequence). The trim removed 0 bases at V and 5 bases at J, leaving 6 bases unmatched. The CDR3 DNA follows: TGTGCCTGGAGTGTAGTCCCGGGACAGGGGACCGGGGAGCTGTTTTTT. It translates to CAWSVVPGQGTGELFF.

The chain carries TRBV18 and TRBJ2-1; a weak D match, TRBD2 (6 bases). CDR1 and CDR2 (germline): KGHSH, LQKENI. The V gene lost 0 bases and the J gene lost 0 bases, with 12 bases spanning the gap. The CDR3 has 17 amino acids. For the CDR3, the DNA is TGTGCCAGCTCACCACCGGGACTTTCAAGCTCCTACAATGAGCAGTTCTTC. It translates to CASSPPGLSSSYNEQFF. The full variable domain, with the rest looked up from reference TRBV18 and TRBJ2-1, is NAGVMQNPRHLVRRRGQEARLRCSPMKGHSHVYWYRQLPEEGLKFMVYLQKENIIDESGMPKERFSAEFPKEGPSILRIQQVVRGDSAAYFCASSPPGLSSSYNEQFFGPGTRLTVL.

This sequence joins TRBV7-2 and TRBJ2-1; no definite D call. Germline CDR1 and CDR2: SGHTA and FQGNSA. V lost 5 bases and J lost 7, with 9 bases in between. This CDR3 comprises 12 residues. CDR3 coding DNA: TGTGCCAGCAGCGCTAGAGCGAATGAGCAGTTCTTC. Translated, it gives CASSARANEQFF.

The CDR3 region is CSVDWGGSTEAFF. The CDR3 DNA reads TGCAGCGTTGACTGGGGGGGGAGCACTGAAGCTTTCTTT. V usage is TRBV29-1 and J usage is TRBJ1-1, with D tentatively TRBD1 (5 bases). The CDR3 has 13 residues. V dropped 3 bases and J dropped 4 bases, with 12 bases sitting between them. The germline V gene has CDR1 SQVTM and CDR2 ANQGSEA.

With respect to this clone: Other DNA sequences in this specimen translate into the identical CDR3. The chain carries TRBV5-1 and TRBJ2-1; D possibly corresponds to TRBD1 (6 bases). This CDR3 region has 14 residues. Per the germline V gene, CDR1 is SGHRS and CDR2 is YFSETQ. Trimming took off 4 bases at V and 1 base at J, with 9 bases between the two ends. The CDR3 nucleotides read TGCGCCAGCAGCCTGGGGGCATCCTACAATGAGCAGTTCTTC. Translated: CASSLGASYNEQFF.

Only a few counts were recorded for this clone. The CDR3 reads CASSQAPGQGVYEQYF. In DNA, the CDR3 is TGCGCCAGCAGCCAGGCCCCGGGACAGGGGGTTTACGAGCAGTACTTC. The genes are TRBV4-1 and TRBJ2-7; 11 positions agree with TRBD1. Trimming took 3 bases from V and 4 from J; bases not matched to a gene: 8. CDR1 and CDR2 from the germline V gene are MGHRA and YSYEKL. The CDR3 is made up of 16 amino acids.

V is TRBV2 and J is TRBJ1-1, with 9 nucleotides matching TRBD1. The CDR3 is 14 residues long. Losses at the gene ends were 8 bases for V and 2 bases for J; bases not matched to a gene: 6. In germline, CDR1 is SNHLY, CDR2 FYNNEI. CDR3 bases: TGTGCCAGCGGGATGGACAGGGGTAACACTGAAGCTTTCTTT. It codes for CASGMDRGNTEAFF.

This clone occurred a few times. The genes are TRBV7-8 and TRBJ2-3; 8 bases map to TRBD1. This CDR3 contains 16 residues. Germline assignment: CDR1 SGHVS and CDR2 FQNEAQ. The ends lost 3 bases at V and 0 bases at J; junction bases unmatched: 5. CDR3 sequence reads: CASSLMTGASTDTQYF. The DNA of the CDR3 is TGTGCCAGCAGCTTGATGACAGGGGCGAGCACAGATACGCAGTATTTT.